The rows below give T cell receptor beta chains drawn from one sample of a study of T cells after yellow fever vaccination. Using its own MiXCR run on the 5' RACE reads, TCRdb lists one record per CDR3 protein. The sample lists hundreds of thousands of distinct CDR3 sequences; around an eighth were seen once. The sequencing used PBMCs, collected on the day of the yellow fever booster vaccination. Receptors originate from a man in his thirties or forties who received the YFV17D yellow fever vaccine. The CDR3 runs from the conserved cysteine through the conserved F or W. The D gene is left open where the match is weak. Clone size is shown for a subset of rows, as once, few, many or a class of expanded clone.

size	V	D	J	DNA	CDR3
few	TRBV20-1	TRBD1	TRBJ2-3	TGCAGTGCTAGGGGACAGGCCTCTAGCACAGATACGCAGTATTTT	CSARGQASSTDTQYF
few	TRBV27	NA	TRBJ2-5	TGTGCCAGCAGACAACTACAGGCTGCCAAGACCCAGTACTTC	CASRQLQAAKTQYF
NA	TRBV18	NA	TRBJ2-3	TGTGCCAGCTCACCACCGGAGAACACAGATACGCAGTATTTT	CASSPPENTDTQYF
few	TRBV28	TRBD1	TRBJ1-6	TGTGCCAGCAGTTCCGGGACAGGGGGTGGTTCACCCCTCCACTTT	CASSSGTGGGSPLHF
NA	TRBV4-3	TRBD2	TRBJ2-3	TGCGCCAGCAGCCCGGGGCGGGAGCTCGGCACAGATACGCAGTATTTT	CASSPGRELGTDTQYF
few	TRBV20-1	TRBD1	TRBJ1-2	TGCAGTGCAACAACAGGGGGCCCTAGTGGCTACACCTTC	CSATTGGPSGYTF
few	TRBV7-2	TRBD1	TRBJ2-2	TGTGCCAGCAGCTTACAGGGGGCTGCGAACACCGGGGAGCTGTTTTTT	CASSLQGAANTGELFF
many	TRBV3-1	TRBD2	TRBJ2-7	TGTGCCAGCAGCCAAGTTGCGGGAGAGAGCGAGCAGTACTTC	CASSQVAGESEQYF
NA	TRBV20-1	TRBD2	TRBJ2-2	TGCAGTGCTGGACTAGCGGGAAACACCGGGGAGCTGTTTTTT	CSAGLAGNTGELFF
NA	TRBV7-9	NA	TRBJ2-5	TGTGCCAGCAGCCCTGAGGGACCCATGTACCAAGAGACCCAGTACTTC	CASSPEGPMYQETQYF
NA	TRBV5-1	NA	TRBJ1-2	TGCGCCAGCAGCTTGGGTAGGGTCGGAGGCTACACCTTC	CASSLGRVGGYTF
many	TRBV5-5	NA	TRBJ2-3	TGTGCCAGCAGCTTGGAACTAGCCGTGGCAGATACGCAGTATTTT	CASSLELAVADTQYF
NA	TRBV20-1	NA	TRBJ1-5	TGCAGTGCCATATCCGGGACGGATAGCAATCAGCCCCAGCATTTT	CSAISGTDSNQPQHF
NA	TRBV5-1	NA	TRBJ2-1	TGCGCCAGCAGCTTGGTGAGAAATACCTACAATGAGCAGTTCTTC	CASSLVRNTYNEQFF
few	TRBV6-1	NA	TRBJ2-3	TGTGCCAGCAAGGTGTGGGCGGGCACAGATACGCAGTATTTT	CASKVWAGTDTQYF
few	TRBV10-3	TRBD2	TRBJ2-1	TGTGCCATCGGGACGGGAGGGCACAACGGTGAGCAGTTCTTC	CAIGTGGHNGEQFF
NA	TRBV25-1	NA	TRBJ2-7	TGTGCCAGCAGCCAGCAGTTTGGCGGGCAGTACTTC	CASSQQFGGQYF
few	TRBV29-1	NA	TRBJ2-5	TGCAGCACCCGGGATCCGGGAGAGACCCAGTACTTC	CSTRDPGETQYF
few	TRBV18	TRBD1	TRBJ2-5	TGTGCCAGCTCACCAAGGGACAGGGGGTTTGAGACCCAGTACTTC	CASSPRDRGFETQYF
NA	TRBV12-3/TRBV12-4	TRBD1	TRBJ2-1	TGTGCCAGCAACTTTCAGGGACAGGGGGCCGAGGGGCAGTTCTTC	CASNFQGQGAEGQFF
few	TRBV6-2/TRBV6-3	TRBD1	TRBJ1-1	TGTGCCAGCACCCCGACAGGGGTGAACACTGAAGCTTTCTTT	CASTPTGVNTEAFF
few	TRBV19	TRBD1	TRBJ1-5	TGTGCCAGTAGTTCCCGACCACAGGGGAGATTCAATCAGCCCCAGCATTTT	CASSSRPQGRFNQPQHF
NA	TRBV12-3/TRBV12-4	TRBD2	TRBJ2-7	TGTGCCAGCGGTTTACTAGCGGGACACTACGAGCAGTACTTC	CASGLLAGHYEQYF
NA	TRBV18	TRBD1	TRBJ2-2	TGTGCCAGCTCACCTCCTACAGGGGCCCTGAACACCGGGGAGCTGTTTTTT	CASSPPTGALNTGELFF